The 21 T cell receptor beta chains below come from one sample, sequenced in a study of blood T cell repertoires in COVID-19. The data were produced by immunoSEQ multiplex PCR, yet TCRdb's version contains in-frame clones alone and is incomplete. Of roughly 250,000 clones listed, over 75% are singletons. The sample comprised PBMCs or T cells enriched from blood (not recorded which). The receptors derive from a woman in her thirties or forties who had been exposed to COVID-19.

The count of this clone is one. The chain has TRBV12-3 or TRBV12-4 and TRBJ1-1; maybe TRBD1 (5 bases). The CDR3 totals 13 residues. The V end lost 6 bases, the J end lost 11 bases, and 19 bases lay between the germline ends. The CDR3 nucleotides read TGTGCCAGCAGCTCGACGCAGGGTTTTCGGGCTTTCTTT. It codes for CASSSTQGFRAFF.

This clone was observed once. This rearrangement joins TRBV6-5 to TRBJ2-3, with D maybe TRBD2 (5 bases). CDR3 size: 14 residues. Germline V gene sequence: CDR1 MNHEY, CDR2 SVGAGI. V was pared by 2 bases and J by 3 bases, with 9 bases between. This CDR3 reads CASSYPGGTDTQYF. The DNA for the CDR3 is TGTGCCAGCAGTTACCCCGGAGGAACAGATACGCAGTATTTT.

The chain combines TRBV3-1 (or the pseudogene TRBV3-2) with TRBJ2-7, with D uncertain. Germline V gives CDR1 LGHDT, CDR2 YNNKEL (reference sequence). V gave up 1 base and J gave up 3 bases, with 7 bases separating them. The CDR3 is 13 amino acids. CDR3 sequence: CASSQGVLYEQYF. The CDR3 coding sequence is TGTGCCAGCAGCCAAGGTGTCCTCTACGAGCAGTACTTC.

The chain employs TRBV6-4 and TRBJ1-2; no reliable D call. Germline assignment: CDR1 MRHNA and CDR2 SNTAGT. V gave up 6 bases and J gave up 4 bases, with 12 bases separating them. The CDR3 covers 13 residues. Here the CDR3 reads CASRPGSSYGYTF. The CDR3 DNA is TGTGCCAGCAGACCGGGGTCCTCCTATGGCTACACCTTC.

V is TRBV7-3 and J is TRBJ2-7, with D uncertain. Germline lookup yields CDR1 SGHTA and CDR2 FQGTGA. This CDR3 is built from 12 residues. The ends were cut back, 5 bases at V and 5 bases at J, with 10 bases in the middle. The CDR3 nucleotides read TGTGCCAGCAGCCCCACCCGCGACGAGCAGTACGTC. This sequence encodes CASSPTRDEQYV.

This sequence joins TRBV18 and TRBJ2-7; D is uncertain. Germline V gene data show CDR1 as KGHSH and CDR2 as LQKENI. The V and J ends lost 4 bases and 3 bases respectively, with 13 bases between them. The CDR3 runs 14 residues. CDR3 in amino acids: CASSRYVEDYEQYF. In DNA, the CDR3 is TGTGCCAGCTCACGCTACGTTGAGGACTACGAGCAGTACTTC.

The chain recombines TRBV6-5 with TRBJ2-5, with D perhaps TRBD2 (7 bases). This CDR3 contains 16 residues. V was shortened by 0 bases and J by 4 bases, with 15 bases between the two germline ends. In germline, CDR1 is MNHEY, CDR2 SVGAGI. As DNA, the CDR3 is TGTGCCAGCAGTTACTCAGGGGGGGTCCGCCGAGAGACCCAGTACTTC. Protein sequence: CASSYSGGVRRETQYF.

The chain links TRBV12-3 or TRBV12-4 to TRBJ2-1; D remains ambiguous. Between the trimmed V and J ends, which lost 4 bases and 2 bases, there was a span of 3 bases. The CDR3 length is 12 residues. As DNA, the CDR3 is TGTGCCAGCAGTTCGGCCTACAATGAGCAGTTCTTC. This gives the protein CASSSAYNEQFF.

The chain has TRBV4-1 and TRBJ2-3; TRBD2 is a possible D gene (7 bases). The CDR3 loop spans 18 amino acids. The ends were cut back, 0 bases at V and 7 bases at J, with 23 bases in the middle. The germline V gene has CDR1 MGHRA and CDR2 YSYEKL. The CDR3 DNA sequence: TGCGCCAGCAGCCAAGACGAGGGGGGGCGGGGGCGTCGATATACGCAGTATTTT. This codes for CASSQDEGGRGRRYTQYF.

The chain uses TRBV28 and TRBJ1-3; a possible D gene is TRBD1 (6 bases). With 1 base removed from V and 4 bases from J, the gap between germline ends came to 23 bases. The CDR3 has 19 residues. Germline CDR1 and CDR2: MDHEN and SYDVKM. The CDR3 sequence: CASSLLGDPGRQEGNTIYF. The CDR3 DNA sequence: TGTGCCAGCAGTTTATTAGGGGATCCCGGCCGACAGGAGGGAAACACCATATATTTT.

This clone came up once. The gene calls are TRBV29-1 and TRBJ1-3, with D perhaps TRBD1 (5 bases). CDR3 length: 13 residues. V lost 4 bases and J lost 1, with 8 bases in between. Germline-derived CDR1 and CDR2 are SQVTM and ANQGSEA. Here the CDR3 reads CSVAQGSGNTIYF. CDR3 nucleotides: TGCAGCGTTGCTCAGGGTTCTGGAAACACCATATATTTT.

The CDR3: CASSPVTFYGYTF. Written as DNA, the CDR3 is TGTGCCAGCAGTCCGGTAACCTTCTATGGCTACACCTTC. The chain couples TRBV6-5 to TRBJ1-2; D gene uncertain. CDR1 MNHEY and CDR2 SVGAGI come from the germline V gene. The V gene lost 5 bases and the J gene lost 4 bases, with 11 bases spanning the gap. The CDR3 covers 13 residues.

CDR3 amino acids: CASSQDIGGVAKNIQYF. As DNA, the CDR3 is TGTGCCAGCAGCCAAGATATCGGCGGGGTAGCCAAAAACATTCAGTACTTC. The V and J genes are TRBV14 and TRBJ2-4, with D perhaps matching TRBD2 (6 bases). Germline V gene data show CDR1 as SGHDN and CDR2 as FVKESK. The CDR3 sequence is 17 residues long. V lost 0 bases to trimming and J lost 0 bases, with 12 bases between them.

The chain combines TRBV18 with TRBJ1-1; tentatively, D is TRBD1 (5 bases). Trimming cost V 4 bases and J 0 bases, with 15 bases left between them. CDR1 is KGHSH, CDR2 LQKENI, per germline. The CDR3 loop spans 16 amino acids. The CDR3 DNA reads TGTGCCAGCTCACTTTACGAGACAGCCATGAACACTGAAGCTTTCTTT. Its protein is CASSLYETAMNTEAFF.

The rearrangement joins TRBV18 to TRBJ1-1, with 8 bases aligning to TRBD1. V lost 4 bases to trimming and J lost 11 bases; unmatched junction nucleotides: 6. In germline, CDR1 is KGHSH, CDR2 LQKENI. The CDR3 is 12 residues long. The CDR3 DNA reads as TGTGCCAGCTCACGAATCGACAGGGGCGCTTTCTTT. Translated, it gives CASSRIDRGAFF.

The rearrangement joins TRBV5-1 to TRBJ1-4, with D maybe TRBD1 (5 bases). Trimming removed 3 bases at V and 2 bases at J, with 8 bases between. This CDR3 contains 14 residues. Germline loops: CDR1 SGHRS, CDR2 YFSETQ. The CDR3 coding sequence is TGCGCCAGCAGCTCCGACAGCACTAATGAAAAACTGTTTTTT. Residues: CASSSDSTNEKLFF.

The CDR3: CASSLAQIGGKTYEQYF. The CDR3 DNA reads TGCGCCAGCAGCTTGGCCCAAATTGGAGGAAAAACCTACGAGCAGTACTTC. The V and J genes are TRBV5-1 and TRBJ2-7; TRBD2 might be the D (5 bases). CDR1 and CDR2 from the germline V gene are SGHRS and YFSETQ. The CDR3 has 17 residues. V was pared by 0 bases and J by 2 bases, with 18 bases between.

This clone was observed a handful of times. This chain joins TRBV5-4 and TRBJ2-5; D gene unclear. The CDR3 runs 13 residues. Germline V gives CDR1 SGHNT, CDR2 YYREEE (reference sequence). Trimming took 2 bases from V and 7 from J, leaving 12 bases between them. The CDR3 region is CASSFGLGRTQYF. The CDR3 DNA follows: TGTGCCAGCAGCTTTGGCCTTGGGCGGACCCAGTACTTC.

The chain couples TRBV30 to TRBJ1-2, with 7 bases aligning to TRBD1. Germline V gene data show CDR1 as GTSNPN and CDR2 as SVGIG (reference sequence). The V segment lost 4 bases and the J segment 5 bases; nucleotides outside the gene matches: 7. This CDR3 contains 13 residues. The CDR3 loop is CAWNRGGEYGYTF. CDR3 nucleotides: TGTGCCTGGAACAGGGGAGGAGAGTATGGCTACACCTTC.

In DNA form, the CDR3 reads TGTGCCAGTAGTCCCGCCACAGGGAACGAGCAGTACGTC. As protein: CASSPATGNEQYV. The chain recombines TRBV19 with TRBJ2-7; a weak D match, TRBD1 (6 bases). Germline loops: CDR1 LNHDA, CDR2 SQIVND (reference sequence). V lost 5 bases and J 5 bases, leaving 13 bases between the germline ends. The CDR3 length is 13 residues.

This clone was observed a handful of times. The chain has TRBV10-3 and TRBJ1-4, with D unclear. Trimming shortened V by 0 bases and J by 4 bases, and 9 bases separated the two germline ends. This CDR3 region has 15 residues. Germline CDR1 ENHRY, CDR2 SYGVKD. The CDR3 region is CAISESPGLNEKLFF. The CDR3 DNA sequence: TGTGCCATCAGTGAGTCGCCCGGACTTAATGAAAAACTGTTTTTT.